At least ten counts were recorded for the clone carrying this TCR beta chain. The sample originates from a study of Graves' ophthalmopathy and Graves' hyperthyroidism. The authors amplified TCR beta CDR3 regions from RNA transcripts. HTBI primers primed a first-round RT-PCR, and a second-round multiplex PCR followed. TCRdb redid the calling of the multiplex PCR reads with MiXCR, one entry per CDR3 protein. This repertoire shows 40,000 to 50,000 distinct CDR3 sequences, 50% found once; its top ten account for 23%. CAS ≥3, NOSPECS ≥4, moderate-to-severe activity and duration under 3 months marked donors with ophthalmopathy. As the starting material, 8 to 10 ml of fresh peripheral blood yielded the PBMCs. The sequence derives from an adult man with Graves' ophthalmopathy. The specimen sequenced was peripheral blood.

The CDR3 DNA sequence: TGTGCCAGCAGCCCCACAGGGTTCAACACCGGGGAGCTGTTTTTT. Translating it yields CASSPTGFNTGELFF. The rearrangement joins TRBV7-9 to TRBJ2-2, with a weak D call TRBD1 (6 bases). Germline V CDR1 and CDR2: SEHNR, FQNEAQ (reference sequence). The CDR3 is 15 residues long. Between the trimmed V and J ends, which lost 5 bases and 2 bases, there was a span of 12 bases.